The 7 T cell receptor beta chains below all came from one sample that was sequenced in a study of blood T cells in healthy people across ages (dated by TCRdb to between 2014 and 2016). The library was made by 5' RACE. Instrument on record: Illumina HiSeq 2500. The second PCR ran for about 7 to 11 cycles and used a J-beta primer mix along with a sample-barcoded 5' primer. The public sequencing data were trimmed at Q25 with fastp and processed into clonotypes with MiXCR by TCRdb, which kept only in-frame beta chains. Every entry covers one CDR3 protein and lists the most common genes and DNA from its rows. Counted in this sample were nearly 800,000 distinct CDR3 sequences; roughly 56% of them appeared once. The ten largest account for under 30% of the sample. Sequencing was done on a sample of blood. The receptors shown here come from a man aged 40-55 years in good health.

The DNA for the CDR3 is TGTGCCAGCAACCGACAGGGGACCGCTTTCTTT. The encoded protein is CASNRQGTAFF. The V gene is TRBV6-5, the J gene TRBJ1-1; 8 nucleotides match TRBD1. V trimming: 7 bases; J trimming: 11 bases; junction bases outside the gene matches: 6. CDR3 length equals 11 residues. CDR1 MNHEY and CDR2 SVGAGI come from the germline V gene.

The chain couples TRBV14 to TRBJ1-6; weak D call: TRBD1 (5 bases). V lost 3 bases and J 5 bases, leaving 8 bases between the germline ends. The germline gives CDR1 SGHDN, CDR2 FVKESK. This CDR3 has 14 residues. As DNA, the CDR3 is TGTGCCAGCAGCCATTCGGGGGATAATTCACCCCTCCACTTT. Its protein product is CASSHSGDNSPLHF.

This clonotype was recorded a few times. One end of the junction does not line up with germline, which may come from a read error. The CDR3 nucleotides read TGTGCTAGCAGCTTAGGACGCGGTCTAAACAATGAGCAGTTCTTC. Protein sequence: CASSLGRGLNNEQFF. The J gene is TRBJ2-1, the V gene TRBV7-7; D is uncertain. The CDR3 has 15 residues. Per the germline V gene, CDR1 is SSHAT and CDR2 is FNYEAQ (reference sequence).

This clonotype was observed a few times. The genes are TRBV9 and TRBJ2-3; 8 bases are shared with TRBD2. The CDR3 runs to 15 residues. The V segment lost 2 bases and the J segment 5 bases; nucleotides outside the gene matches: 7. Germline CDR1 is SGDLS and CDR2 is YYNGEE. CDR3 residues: CASSVAGAGGDTQYF. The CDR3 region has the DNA TGTGCCAGCAGCGTGGCAGGGGCGGGAGGAGATACGCAGTATTTT.

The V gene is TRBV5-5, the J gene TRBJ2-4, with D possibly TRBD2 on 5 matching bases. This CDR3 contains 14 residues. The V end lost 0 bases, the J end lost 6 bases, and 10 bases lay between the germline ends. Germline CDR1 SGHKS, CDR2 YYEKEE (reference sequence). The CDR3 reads CASSLELAGNIQYF. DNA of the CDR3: TGTGCCAGCAGCTTGGAGCTAGCCGGAAACATTCAGTACTTC.

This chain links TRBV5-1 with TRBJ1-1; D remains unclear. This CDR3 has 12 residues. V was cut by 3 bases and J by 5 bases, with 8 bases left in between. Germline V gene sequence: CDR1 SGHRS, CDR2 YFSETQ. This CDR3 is CASSWVGTEAFF. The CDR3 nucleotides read TGCGCCAGCAGCTGGGTCGGGACTGAAGCTTTCTTT.

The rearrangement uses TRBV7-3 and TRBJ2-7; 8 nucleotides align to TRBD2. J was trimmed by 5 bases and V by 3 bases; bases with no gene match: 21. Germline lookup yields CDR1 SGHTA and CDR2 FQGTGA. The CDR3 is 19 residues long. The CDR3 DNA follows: TGTGCCAGCAGCTTTTTCCGTACAGGACTGGCGGGAGGAATCGACGAGCAGTACTTC. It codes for CASSFFRTGLAGGIDEQYF.